This T cell receptor (beta chain) was captured in a study of T-cell reconstitution after alpha-beta-depleted transplantation in children. Overall study findings and caveats: Elevated TCRbeta diversity at day 60 was traced, in some patients, to surviving recipient T cells and thymic progenitors.

V lost 1 base, J lost 2 bases, and 12 bases lay in between. CDR3 size: 14 residues. Per germline, CDR1 DFQATT and CDR2 SNEGSKA (reference sequence). The library targeted TCRbeta and was prepared with unique molecular identifiers. TCRdb ran MiXCR on the PCR reads and lists one entry per CDR3 protein. This sample yields hundreds of thousands of distinct CDR3 sequences, of which 10% to 15% are seen a single time; about 2.2% belongs to the top ten. This clonotype came up a few times. What it recognizes is unknown. The sample in question was PBMCs, mostly from graft donor cells, obtained 360 days after TCRalphabeta/CD19-depleted stem cell transplant. This chain links TRBV20-1 with TRBJ2-7, with TRBD1 as a possible D gene (5 bases). The clonotype originates from a male patient aged 10-17 years who had a stem cell transplant for acute myeloid leukemia, so the T cells may come from the graft donor. For the CDR3, the DNA is TGCAGTGCTAGAGTGACAGATATGGCCTACGAGCAGTACTTC. As protein: CSARVTDMAYEQYF.